This T cell receptor beta chain originates from a study of T-cell memory formation after mild COVID-19. The V end was cut by 5 bases, the J end by 2 bases, with 12 bases between. Germline V lookup: CDR1 SGHTA, CDR2 FQGNSA. The CDR3 contains 14 residues. In regard to this clonotype: Its matching antigen is unknown.

Study observations and caveats: Some responding clones appeared in pre-infection memory, suggesting cross-reactive memory joined. The study found contracting CD4+ clones mainly in CM and EM and contracting CD8+ clones in EMRA. The study found balanced CD4/CD8 in clones contracting day 15 to 85 and a CD4+ lean in later expanders.

The TCR alpha and TCR beta cDNA libraries, bearing sample barcodes and UMIs, were generated by 5'RACE using constant-segment primers. TCRdb used MiXCR to reprocess the 5' RACE reads, holding one entry per CDR3 protein. The data contain more than 300,000 distinct CDR3 sequences, around 20% of them singletons. The chain employs TRBV7-2 and TRBJ2-5; tentative D call: TRBD1 (6 bases). This TCR was recovered from a man in his late teens or twenties who had mild COVID-19 (a few samples of this study predate the infection). Cell type and time point are not known. The material sequenced was PBMCs or a T cell subset sorted from them (not recorded which). The CDR3 coding sequence is TGTGCCAGCAGCGACACGACAGGTCAAGAGACCCAGTACTTC. Translated, it gives CASSDTTGQETQYF.